Sequencing of this T cell receptor (beta chain) was carried out in a study of identical twins. Germline loops: CDR1 SGHRS, CDR2 YFSETQ. V lost 4 bases and J lost 4; bases outside the gene matches: 6. The CDR3 consists of 15 residues. Concerning this clonotype: Its antigen remains unknown.

TCRdb re-analysed the 5' RACE reads in MiXCR, keeping a single row per CDR3 protein. This table has 1.5 million to 2 million distinct CDR3 sequences, about 32% appearing once. Regarding the study as a whole: Fewer insertions characterized abundant cord blood beta clonotypes, whereas memory repertoires showed none. The authors noted that invariant MAIT and iNKT cells could partly confound zero-insertion analyses.

The receptor was derived from a newborn girl in good health. This rearrangement joins TRBV5-1 to TRBJ1-2, with 11 bases fitting TRBD1. Sequencing used cord blood. CDR3 bases: TGCGCCAGCAGCGGACCGGGACAGGGGGGCTATGGCTACACCTTC. This sequence encodes CASSGPGQGGYGYTF.